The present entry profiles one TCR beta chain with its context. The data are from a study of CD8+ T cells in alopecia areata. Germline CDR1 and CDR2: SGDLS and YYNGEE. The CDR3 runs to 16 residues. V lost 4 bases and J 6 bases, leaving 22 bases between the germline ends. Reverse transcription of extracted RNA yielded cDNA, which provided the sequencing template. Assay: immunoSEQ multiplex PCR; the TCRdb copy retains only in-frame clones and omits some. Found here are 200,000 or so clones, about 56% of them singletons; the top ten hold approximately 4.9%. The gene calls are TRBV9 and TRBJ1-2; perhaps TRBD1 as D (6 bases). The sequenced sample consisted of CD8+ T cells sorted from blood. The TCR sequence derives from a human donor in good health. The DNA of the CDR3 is TGTGCCAGCAGCCCAGCCCTCCAAGGAACAGGGCATGGCTACACCTTC. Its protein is CASSPALQGTGHGYTF.